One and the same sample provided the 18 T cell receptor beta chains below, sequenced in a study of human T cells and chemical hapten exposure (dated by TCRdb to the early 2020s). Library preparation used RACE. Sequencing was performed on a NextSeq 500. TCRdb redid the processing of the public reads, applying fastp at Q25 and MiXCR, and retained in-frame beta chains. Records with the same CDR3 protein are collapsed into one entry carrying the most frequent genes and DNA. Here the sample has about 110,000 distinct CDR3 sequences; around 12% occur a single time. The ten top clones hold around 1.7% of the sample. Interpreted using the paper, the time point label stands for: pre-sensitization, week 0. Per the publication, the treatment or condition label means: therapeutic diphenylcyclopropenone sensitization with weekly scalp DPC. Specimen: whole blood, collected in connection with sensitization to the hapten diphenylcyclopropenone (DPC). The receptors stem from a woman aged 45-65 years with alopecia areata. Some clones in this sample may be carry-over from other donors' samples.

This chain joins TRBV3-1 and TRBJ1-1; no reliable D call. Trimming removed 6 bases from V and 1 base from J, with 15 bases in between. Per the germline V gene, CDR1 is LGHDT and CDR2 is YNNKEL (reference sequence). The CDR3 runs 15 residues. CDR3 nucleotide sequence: TGTGCCAGCAGGATTACCGGGATTCGGAACACTGAAGCTTTCTTT. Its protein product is CASRITGIRNTEAFF.

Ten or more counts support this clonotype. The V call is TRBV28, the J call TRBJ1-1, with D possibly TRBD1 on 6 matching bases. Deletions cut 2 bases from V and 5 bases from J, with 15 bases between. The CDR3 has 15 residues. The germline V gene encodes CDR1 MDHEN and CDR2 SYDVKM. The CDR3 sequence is CASSLVGGLGTEAFF. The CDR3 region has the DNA TGTGCCAGCAGTTTAGTCGGGGGGCTTGGGACTGAAGCTTTCTTT.

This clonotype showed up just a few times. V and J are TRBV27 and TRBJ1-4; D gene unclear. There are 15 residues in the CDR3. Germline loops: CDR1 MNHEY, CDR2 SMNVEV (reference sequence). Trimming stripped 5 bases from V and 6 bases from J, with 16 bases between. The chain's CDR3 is CASSMESLGYEKLFF. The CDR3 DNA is TGTGCCAGCAGTATGGAGAGCCTCGGCTATGAAAAACTGTTTTTT. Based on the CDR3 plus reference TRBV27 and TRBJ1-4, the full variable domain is EAQVTQNPRYLITVTGKKLTVTCSQNMNHEYMSWYRQDPGLGLRQIYYSMNVEVTDKGDVPEGYKVSRKEKRNFPLILESPSPNQTSLYFCASSMESLGYEKLFFGSGTQLSVL.

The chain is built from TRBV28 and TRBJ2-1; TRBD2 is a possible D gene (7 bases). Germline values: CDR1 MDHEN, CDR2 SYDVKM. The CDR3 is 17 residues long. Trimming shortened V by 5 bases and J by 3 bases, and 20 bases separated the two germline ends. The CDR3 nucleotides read TGTGCCAGCAGTCGGGGGGCGGTGACGCCGATCTACAATGAGCAGTTCTTC. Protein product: CASSRGAVTPIYNEQFF.

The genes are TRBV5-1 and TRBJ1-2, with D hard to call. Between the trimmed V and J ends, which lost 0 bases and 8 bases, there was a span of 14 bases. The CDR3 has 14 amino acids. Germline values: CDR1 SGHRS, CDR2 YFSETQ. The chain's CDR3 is CASSLEASLLGYTF. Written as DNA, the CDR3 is TGCGCCAGCAGCTTGGAGGCATCTCTATTGGGCTACACCTTC. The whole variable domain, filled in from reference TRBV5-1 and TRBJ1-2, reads KAGVTQTPRYLIKTRGQQVTLSCSPISGHRSVSWYQQTPGQGLQFLFEYFSETQRNKGNFPGRFSGRQFSNSRSEMNVSTLELGDSALYLCASSLEASLLGYTFGSGTRLTVV.

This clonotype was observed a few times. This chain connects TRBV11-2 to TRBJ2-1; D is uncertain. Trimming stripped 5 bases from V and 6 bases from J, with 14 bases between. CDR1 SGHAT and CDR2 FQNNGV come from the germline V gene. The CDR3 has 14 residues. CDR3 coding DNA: TGTGCCAGCAGCCCCGGGTCGGCGTCCAATGAGCAGTTCTTC. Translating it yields CASSPGSASNEQFF. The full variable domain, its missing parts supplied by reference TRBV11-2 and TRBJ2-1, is EAGVAQSPRYKIIEKRQSVAFWCNPISGHATLYWYQQILGQGPKLLIQFQNNGVVDDSQLPKDRFSAERLKGVDSTLKIQPAKLEDSAVYLCASSPGSASNEQFFGPGTRLTVL.

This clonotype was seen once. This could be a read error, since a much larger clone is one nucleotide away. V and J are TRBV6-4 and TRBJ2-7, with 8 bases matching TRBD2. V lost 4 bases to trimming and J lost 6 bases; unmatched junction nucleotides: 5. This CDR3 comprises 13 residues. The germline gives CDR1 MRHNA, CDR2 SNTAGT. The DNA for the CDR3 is TGTGCCAGCAGTGCCGGGACTAGACCCGAGCAGTACTTC. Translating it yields CASSAGTRPEQYF.

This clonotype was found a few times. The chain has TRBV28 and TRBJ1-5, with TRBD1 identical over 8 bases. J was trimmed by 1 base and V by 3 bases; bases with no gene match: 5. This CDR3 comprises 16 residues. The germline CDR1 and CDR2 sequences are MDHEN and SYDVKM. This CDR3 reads CASSLTGDVSNQPQHF. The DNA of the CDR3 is TGTGCCAGCAGTTTGACAGGGGACGTCAGCAATCAGCCCCAGCATTTT. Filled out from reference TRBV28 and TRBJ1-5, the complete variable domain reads DVKVTQSSRYLVKRTGEKVFLECVQDMDHENMFWYRQDPGLGLRLIYFSYDVKMKEKGDIPEGYSVSREKKERFSLILESASTNQTSMYLCASSLTGDVSNQPQHFGDGTRLSIL.

CDR3 protein: CAIRGGRKGQYF. CDR3 in DNA: TGTGCCATCCGGGGGGGACGTAAAGGGCAGTATTTT. V usage is TRBV28 and J usage is TRBJ2-3; 8 positions agree with TRBD2. The CDR3 runs to 12 residues. CDR1 and CDR2 from the germline V gene are MDHEN and SYDVKM. J gave up 11 bases and V 10 bases, and 11 bases lay outside the gene matches. Variable domain in full (rest from reference TRBV28 and TRBJ2-3): DVKVTQSSRYLVKRTGEKVFLECVQDMDHENMFWYRQDPGLGLRLIYFSYDVKMKEKGDIPEGYSVSREKKERFSLILESASTNQTSMYLCAIRGGRKGQYFGPGTRLTVL.

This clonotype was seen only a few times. The CDR3: CASSQAGEQETQYF. The CDR3 nucleotides read TGTGCCAGCAGCCAAGCGGGGGAGCAAGAGACCCAGTACTTC. V is TRBV4-2 and J is TRBJ2-5; tentative D call: TRBD2 (6 bases). The germline V and J ends were trimmed by 1 base and 2 bases, with 8 bases remaining between them. This CDR3 has 14 amino acids. Germline CDR1 reads LGHNA; CDR2 reads YNFKEQ.

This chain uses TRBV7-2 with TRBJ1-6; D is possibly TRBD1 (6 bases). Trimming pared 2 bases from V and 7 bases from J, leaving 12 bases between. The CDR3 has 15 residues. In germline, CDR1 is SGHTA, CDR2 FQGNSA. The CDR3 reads CASSLQRTENSPLHF. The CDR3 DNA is TGTGCCAGCAGCTTACAAAGGACAGAAAATTCACCCCTCCACTTT.

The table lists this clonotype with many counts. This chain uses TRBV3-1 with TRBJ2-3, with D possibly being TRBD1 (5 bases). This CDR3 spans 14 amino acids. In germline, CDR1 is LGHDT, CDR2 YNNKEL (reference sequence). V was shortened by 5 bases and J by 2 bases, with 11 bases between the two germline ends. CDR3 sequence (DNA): TGTGCCAGCAGCTCGAGACAGATCACAGATACGCAGTATTTT. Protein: CASSSRQITDTQYF.

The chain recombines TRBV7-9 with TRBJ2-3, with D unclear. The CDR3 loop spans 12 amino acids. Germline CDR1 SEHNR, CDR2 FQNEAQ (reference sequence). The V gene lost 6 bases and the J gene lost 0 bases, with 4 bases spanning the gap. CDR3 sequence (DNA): TGTGCCAGCAGACGCAGCACAGATACGCAGTATTTT. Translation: CASRRSTDTQYF.

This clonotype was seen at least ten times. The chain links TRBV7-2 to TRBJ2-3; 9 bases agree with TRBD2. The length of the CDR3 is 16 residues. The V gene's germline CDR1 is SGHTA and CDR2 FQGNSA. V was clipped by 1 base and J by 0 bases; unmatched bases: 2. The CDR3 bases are TGTGCCAGCAGCTTAGGACTAGCGGCTAGCACAGATACGCAGTATTTT. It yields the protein CASSLGLAASTDTQYF.

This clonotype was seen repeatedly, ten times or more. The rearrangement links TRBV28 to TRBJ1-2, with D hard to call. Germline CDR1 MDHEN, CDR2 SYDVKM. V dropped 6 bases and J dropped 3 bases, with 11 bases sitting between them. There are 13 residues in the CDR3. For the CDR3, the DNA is TGTGCCAGCAGCTCGACGGTAGACTATGGCTACACCTTC. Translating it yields CASSSTVDYGYTF.

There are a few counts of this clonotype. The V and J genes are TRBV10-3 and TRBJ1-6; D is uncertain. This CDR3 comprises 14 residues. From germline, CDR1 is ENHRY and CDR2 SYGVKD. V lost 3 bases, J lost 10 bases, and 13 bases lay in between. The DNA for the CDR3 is TGTGCCATCAGTGACGAGCCGGGCGGGTCACCCCTCCACTTT. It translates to CAISDEPGGSPLHF.

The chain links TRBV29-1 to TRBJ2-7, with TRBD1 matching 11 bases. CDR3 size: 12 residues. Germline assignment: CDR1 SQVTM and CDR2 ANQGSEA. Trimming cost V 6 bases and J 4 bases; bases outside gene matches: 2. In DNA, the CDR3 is TGCAGCGTCGGGGACAGGGGGTACGAGCAGTACTTC. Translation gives CSVGDRGYEQYF.

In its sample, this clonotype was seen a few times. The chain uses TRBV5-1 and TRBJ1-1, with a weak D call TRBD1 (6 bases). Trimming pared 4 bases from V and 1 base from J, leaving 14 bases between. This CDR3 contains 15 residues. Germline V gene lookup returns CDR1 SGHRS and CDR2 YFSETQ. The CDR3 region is CASSQMGHPNTEAFF. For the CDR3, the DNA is TGCGCCAGCAGCCAAATGGGACACCCGAACACTGAAGCTTTCTTT.